The clone carrying this T cell receptor (beta chain) was counted only a few times. The antigen is not known. The sample is drawn from a study of post-analysis software for immune sequencing data. Study-wide background: Patients had relapsing-remitting, secondary progressive or progressive-relapsing multiple sclerosis; some lacked subtype.

Study-wide results and caveats: Normalized Chao1 diversity was significantly reduced in patients versus controls. Strong co-clustering by F measure was seen for same-batch samples.

Tagging with unique molecular identifiers was a feature of the TCR beta cDNA libraries. TCRdb redid the calling of the PCR reads with MiXCR, one entry per CDR3 protein. The table records roughly 430,000 distinct CDR3 sequences, about 39% of them present only once. The sequenced sample consisted of blood. The sequence came from a girl aged 2 to 9 with multiple sclerosis.

The CDR3 sequence: CASSLSENEQFF. CDR3 nucleotide sequence: TGCGCCAGCAGCTTGAGCGAGAATGAGCAGTTCTTC. The rearrangement joins TRBV5-1 to TRBJ2-1; D is uncertain. The V and J ends lost 1 base and 7 bases respectively, with 6 bases between them. CDR3 size: 12 residues. The V gene's germline CDR1 is SGHRS and CDR2 YFSETQ.